What follows are 28 T cell receptor beta chains derived from one specimen sequenced in a study of CXCR3-negative and CXCR3-positive naive CD8 T cells. Overall study results and limits: Relative to CXCR3-negative naive cells, CXCR3-positive naive cells had more hydrophobic TRB CDR3s.

No antigen has been assigned to these receptors. With UMI labels, 5' RACE was used to prepare the TRB cDNA libraries. TCRdb re-called the 5' RACE reads and shows each CDR3 protein once, DNA omitted. The sample has roughly 50,000 distinct CDR3 sequences. The sequenced sample was naive CXCR3+ CD8+ T cells from blood. The subset: CD45RO-CCR7+CD27+CD95- naive CD8+ T cells expressing CXCR3 (TNR3+). The origin of the receptors is a human donor in good health. Some clones in this sample may be carry-over from other donors' samples.

V gene TRBV7-9 combines with J gene TRBJ2-7; TCRdb lists TRBD1, though no DNA is available to test this call. Germline assignment: CDR1 SEHNR and CDR2 FQNEAQ (reference sequence). The CDR3 loop spans 13 amino acids. The CDR3 is CASSAQGSGEQYF.

The chain is built from TRBV29-1 and TRBJ2-7; TCRdb's D gene call, TRBD1, goes unchecked for lack of DNA. The CDR3 is 15 residues long. CDR1 is SQVTM, CDR2 ANQGSEA, per germline. CDR3: CSVQGDRQGADEQYF.

This chain joins TRBV6-2 or TRBV6-3 and TRBJ1-6; the D gene TCRdb calls, TRBD1, cannot be checked with no DNA. Germline lookup yields CDR1 MNHEY and CDR2 SVGEGT. The CDR3 contains 15 residues. This CDR3 reads CASSYDGDWDSPLHF.

The chain employs TRBV12-3 or TRBV12-4 and TRBJ2-1; the TCRdb D gene call, TRBD2, has no DNA to confirm it. The CDR3 loop spans 17 amino acids. The CDR3 is CASTLRTSERFLNEQFF.

This chain links TRBV19 with TRBJ2-7; checking the TCRdb D call of TRBD2 is not possible without DNA. Looked up from germline, CDR1 is LNHDA and CDR2 is SQIVND (reference sequence). This CDR3 has 15 residues. The CDR3 is CASTAREGPSYEQYF. The full variable domain, its missing parts supplied by reference TRBV19 and TRBJ2-7, is DGGITQSPKYLFRKEGQNVTLSCEQNLNHDAMYWYRQDPGQGLRLIYYSQIVNDFQKGDIAEGYSVSREKKESFPLTVTSAQKNPTAFYLCASTAREGPSYEQYFGPGTRLTVT.

The J gene is TRBJ2-1, the V gene TRBV7-8; TCRdb selects TRBD1, and the lack of DNA leaves this call unchecked. The germline CDR1 and CDR2 sequences are SGHVS and FQNEAQ. This CDR3 has 15 amino acids. The CDR3 sequence: CASSPAGVLTVEQFF.

J is TRBJ2-7 and V is TRBV20-1. The CDR3 sequence is 12 residues long. Germline V lookup: CDR1 DFQATT, CDR2 SNEGSKA (reference sequence). CDR3 loop: CSAVIWEYEQYF.

The chain employs TRBV6-5 and TRBJ2-1; TCRdb proposes TRBD1, but this gene call is untestable without DNA. The CDR3 totals 15 residues. The germline V gene has CDR1 MNHEY and CDR2 SVGAGI. The CDR3 loop is CASSSRTGWSDEQFF.

V is TRBV19 and J is TRBJ2-1; TCRdb's D call of TRBD2 is untestable without DNA. This CDR3 has 17 residues. Per the germline V gene, CDR1 is LNHDA and CDR2 is SQIVND (reference sequence). This CDR3 reads CASSIFSGGAMGNEQFF.

The chain employs TRBV7-2 and TRBJ2-3; the TCRdb call, TRBD1, lacks DNA for checking. Germline values: CDR1 SGHTA, CDR2 FQGNSA. The CDR3 consists of 15 residues. CDR3 residues: CASSLVSRATDTQYF.

The chain combines TRBV5-6 with TRBJ2-7; TCRdb names TRBD2, which stays unverified in the absence of DNA. Germline V gene sequence: CDR1 SGHDT, CDR2 YYEEEE. The CDR3 is made up of 15 amino acids. CDR3 amino acids: CASSPWTSGGYEQYF.

CDR3 region: CASSLGQIYNSPLHF. V is TRBV12-3 or TRBV12-4 and J is TRBJ1-6; TCRdb picks TRBD1, but there is no DNA to check that call. This CDR3 is 15 amino acids long.

This chain joins TRBV12-3 or TRBV12-4 and TRBJ2-6; the D call of TRBD1 rests on TCRdb alone, since no DNA is present to check it. CDR3 size: 18 residues. The CDR3: CASSMTGDRVAGANVLTF.

This chain joins TRBV6-6 and TRBJ1-5. CDR1 is MNHNY, CDR2 SVGAGI, per germline (reference sequence). The CDR3 extends over 16 amino acids. This chain's CDR3 is CASSYYLGSKNQPQHF.

The chain employs TRBV29-1 and TRBJ1-6. CDR1 SQVTM and CDR2 ANQGSEA come from the germline V gene. There are 11 residues in the CDR3. The CDR3 loop is CSVDNNSPLHF. The whole variable domain, remainder taken from reference TRBV29-1 and TRBJ1-6, is SAVISQKPSRDICQRGTSLTIQCQVDSQVTMMFWYRQQPGQSLTLIATANQGSEATYESGFVIDKFPISRPNLTFSTLTVSNMSPEDSSIYLCSVDNNSPLHFGNGTRLTVT.

The gene calls are TRBV5-6 and TRBJ2-1; TCRdb picks TRBD1, but there is no DNA to check that call. Germline V gene lookup returns CDR1 SGHDT and CDR2 YYEEEE. The CDR3 contains 13 residues. The CDR3 loop reads CASSWGGYNEQFF.

The J gene is TRBJ2-1, the V gene TRBV28; the D call from TCRdb, TRBD2, cannot be confirmed without DNA. The CDR3 spans 14 residues. Germline V gene sequence: CDR1 MDHEN, CDR2 SYDVKM. CDR3 region: CASSFFTSSNEQFF.

This chain connects TRBV4-3 to TRBJ2-1; as DNA is missing, the TRBD2 call by TCRdb cannot be tested. Per the germline V gene, CDR1 is LGHNA and CDR2 is YSLEER. The CDR3 totals 13 residues. CDR3 residues: CASSPGLYNEQFF.

This chain uses TRBV7-6 with TRBJ1-1. This CDR3 has 14 residues. Germline lookup yields CDR1 SGHVS and CDR2 FNYEAQ. CDR3 protein: CASSLSLKDTEAFF.

The chain links TRBV4-1 to TRBJ2-7; TCRdb returns TRBD1, unconfirmable since there is no DNA. Germline lookup yields CDR1 MGHRA and CDR2 YSYEKL. This CDR3 is 16 amino acids long. This CDR3 reads CASSQDRQFSSYEQYF.

The V call is TRBV29-1, the J call TRBJ1-6. Germline V gene sequence: CDR1 SQVTM, CDR2 ANQGSEA. The CDR3 has 15 residues. CDR3 amino acids: CSVGDSGANNSPLHF.

The gene calls are TRBV27 and TRBJ2-7; TCRdb's D call, TRBD1, is unchecked because there is no DNA. This CDR3 has 12 residues. Germline lookup yields CDR1 MNHEY and CDR2 SMNVEV (reference sequence). The CDR3 reads CASSDNAYEQYF.

The chain couples TRBV7-9 to TRBJ2-3. There are 11 residues in the CDR3. Germline assignment: CDR1 SEHNR and CDR2 FQNEAQ (reference sequence). The CDR3: CASTSTDTQYF.

The gene calls are TRBV5-6 and TRBJ2-2; with no DNA, the TCRdb D assignment of TRBD1 cannot be verified. The germline V gene encodes CDR1 SGHDT and CDR2 YYEEEE. This CDR3 has 16 amino acids. This CDR3 is CASSLGGEINTGELFF.

The chain carries TRBV3-1 and TRBJ2-7; TCRdb reports TRBD1, a call that lacks DNA to check it against. In germline, CDR1 is LGHDT, CDR2 YNNKEL (reference sequence). The CDR3 covers 14 residues. The CDR3 sequence is CASSPSQFFDEQYF.

The V call is TRBV29-1, the J call TRBJ2-7; TCRdb picks TRBD1, but there is no DNA to check that call. Germline V gene data show CDR1 as SQVTM and CDR2 as ANQGSEA. This CDR3 comprises 14 residues. The CDR3 region is CSANRDRGGYEQYF.

CDR3: CASSATSGSPYNEQFF. This chain uses TRBV3-1 with TRBJ2-1; TCRdb selects TRBD2, and the lack of DNA leaves this call unchecked. The CDR3 contains 16 residues. Germline V gives CDR1 LGHDT, CDR2 YNNKEL (reference sequence).

The chain couples TRBV3-1 to TRBJ1-4; TCRdb gives TRBD1 as the D gene, but with no DNA this cannot be confirmed. The length of the CDR3 is 17 residues. Germline values: CDR1 LGHDT, CDR2 YNNKEL (reference sequence). CDR3 loop: CASSQDLLQGASEKLFF.